This TCR beta chain was recovered during a study of tumor-infiltrating lymphocytes in oesophageal squamous cell carcinoma. Germline values: CDR1 SGHTA, CDR2 FQGNSA. The CDR3 totals 16 residues. V lost 1 base to trimming and J lost 1 base; unmatched junction nucleotides: 4. TCRdb re-called the PCR reads with MiXCR, one entry per CDR3 protein. This table holds just under 20,000 distinct CDR3 sequences, about 43% found once. The TCR originated in a male donor with esophageal squamous cell carcinoma. Sequencing used normal esophageal tissue next to the tumor. The rearrangement joins TRBV7-2 to TRBJ2-3; 8 bases fit TRBD2. The CDR3 coding sequence is TGTGCCAGCAGCTTAGTTACCGGGAGGGGCACAGATACGCAGTATTTT. Encoded protein: CASSLVTGRGTDTQYF.